Following are 9 T cell receptor beta chains from one sample sequenced in a study of CD8+ T cells in alopecia areata. Reverse transcription of extracted RNA yielded cDNA, which provided the sequencing template. Repertoires were generated with immunoSEQ multiplex PCR, while TCRdb's copy carries only in-frame clones and drops some. The sample has about 130,000 clones; more than 40% are singletons. Sequencing used CD8+ T cells sorted from blood, obtained at week 0. The source of these receptors is a human donor with alopecia areata.

The V and J genes are TRBV5-4 and TRBJ2-7, with 10 bases fitting TRBD1. Germline assignment: CDR1 SGHNT and CDR2 YYREEE (reference sequence). J was trimmed by 5 bases and V by 0 bases; bases with no gene match: 5. CDR3 length equals 15 residues. CDR3 residues: CASSLETGGRNEQYF. The CDR3, as DNA: TGTGCCAGCAGCTTGGAGACAGGGGGCCGCAACGAGCAGTACTTC.

The CDR3 protein is CASSLGQSNQPQHF. The CDR3, as DNA: TGTGCCAGCAGCCTGGGACAGTCAAATCAGCCCCAGCATTTT. The rearrangement links TRBV7-9 to TRBJ1-5; 7 positions agree with TRBD1. This CDR3 spans 14 amino acids. In germline, CDR1 is SEHNR, CDR2 FQNEAQ (reference sequence). V shed 5 bases and J 4 bases; nucleotides not matched to a gene: 5.

This clone was seen a few times. This chain links TRBV29-1 with TRBJ2-1, with 7 bases identical to TRBD1. V shed 2 bases, J shed 3 bases, and the junction held 7 bases outside the gene matches. The CDR3 extends over 15 amino acids. Germline lookup yields CDR1 SQVTM and CDR2 ANQGSEA. CDR3 amino acids: CSVELGTEVYNEQFF. The CDR3 nucleotides are TGCAGCGTTGAACTGGGGACAGAAGTCTACAATGAGCAGTTCTTC.

V usage is TRBV4-1 and J usage is TRBJ1-1; no clear D. The CDR3 totals 15 residues. V shed 0 bases and J shed 4 bases, with 12 bases lying between them. Germline lookup yields CDR1 MGHRA and CDR2 YSYEKL. DNA for the CDR3: TGCGCCAGCAGCCAAGATGGAAGGGAGGGCACTGAAGCTTTCTTT. It yields the protein CASSQDGREGTEAFF.

The chain uses TRBV4-1 and TRBJ2-3; D may match TRBD1 or TRBD2 (5 bases each). The CDR3 spans 13 residues. Trimming cost V 3 bases and J 11 bases, with 15 bases left between them. Germline CDR1 MGHRA, CDR2 YSYEKL. CDR3 residues: CASSQGPQERQYF. CDR3 sequence (DNA): TGCGCCAGCAGCCAGGGACCACAAGAAAGGCAGTATTTT.

In DNA, the CDR3 is TGTGCCAGCAGACCGGCCCCCGGGTGGGAGCAGTTCTTC. Its translation: CASRPAPGWEQFF. The chain combines TRBV2 with TRBJ2-1; D is unresolved. CDR3 length: 13 residues. V lost 6 bases and J lost 10, with 16 bases in between. Germline loops: CDR1 SNHLY, CDR2 FYNNEI.

Only a few counts were recorded for this clone. This chain joins TRBV19 and TRBJ1-5, with D unclear. Germline CDR1 and CDR2: LNHDA and SQIVND (reference sequence). CDR3 length equals 15 residues. The germline V and J ends were trimmed by 3 bases and 4 bases, with 13 bases remaining between them. CDR3 DNA sequence: TGTGCCAGTAGTATGTACCCGGGCCATAATCAGCCCCAGCATTTT. Protein: CASSMYPGHNQPQHF.

This clone was observed a handful of times. The chain joins TRBV6-5 to TRBJ2-7, with D unclear. CDR1 is MNHEY, CDR2 SVGAGI, per germline. V lost 5 bases to trimming and J lost 5 bases, with 10 bases between them. This CDR3 has 12 amino acids. The DNA for the CDR3 is TGTGCCAGCAGTCGGACGCTTGACGAGCAGTACTTC. Its protein is CASSRTLDEQYF.

The V and J genes are TRBV5-1 and TRBJ1-1; D is possibly TRBD1 (5 bases). The germline V and J ends were trimmed by 0 bases and 1 base, with 7 bases remaining between them. Germline V gives CDR1 SGHRS, CDR2 YFSETQ. The CDR3 has 14 residues. The DNA of the CDR3 is TGCGCCAGCAGCTTGGGGGGGAAGAACACTGAAGCTTTCTTT. This sequence encodes CASSLGGKNTEAFF.